A few counts support the clone carrying this TCR beta chain. Its cognate antigen is unknown. This sample stems from a study of radiotherapy plus CTLA-4 blockade in lung cancer. Overall study results and limits: Reports identified early blood T cell clone dynamics, with interferon-beta, as the best response predictor. Expansion in blood of tumor-derived TCR clones was seen after radiotherapy plus ipilimumab.

Each patient with chemo-refractory metastatic non-small-cell lung cancer was treated with focal radiation plus CTLA-4 blockade using ipilimumab. V lost 5 bases, J lost 7 bases, and 23 bases lay in between. Germline V gene lookup returns CDR1 SGHAT and CDR2 FQDESV (reference sequence). This CDR3 is 16 amino acids long. Clones were sequenced by immunoSEQ multiplex PCR, and TCRdb holds only the in-frame ones, with some missing. Here the sample spans 35,000 to 50,000 clones, over 60% being singletons. Here the sequenced sample was peripheral blood, taken from a patient treated with radiotherapy plus ipilimumab. The origin of this receptor is a human donor with non-small cell lung cancer who had a partial response to radiotherapy plus ipilimumab. The V call is TRBV11-1, the J call TRBJ1-2; D may be TRBD1 (5 bases). The CDR3 sequence is CASSPRDSHLLGGYTF. The DNA for the CDR3 is TGTGCCAGCAGCCCCCGGGACTCCCATCTTTTAGGTGGCTACACCTTC. The whole variable domain, remainder taken from reference TRBV11-1 and TRBJ1-2, is EAEVAQSPRYKITEKSQAVAFWCDPISGHATLYWYRQILGQGPELLVQFQDESVVDDSQLPKDRFSAERLKGVDSTLKIQPAELGDSAMYLCASSPRDSHLLGGYTFGSGTRLTVV.